This record concerns one T cell receptor delta chain sequence. Its antigen target is currently unknown. This sequence may be a read error, since a much larger clone differs from it by one base. In the same sample, other DNA sequences code for this CDR3. Pregnant women receiving prenatal care in Kampala, Uganda, were recruited, and the infants of these women were enrolled, with documentation of maternal HIV status required. Weekly visits were made to families, and infant clinical information, oral swabs and peripheral blood were collected beginning at 6 weeks of age and every 4 months thereafter. Blood was drawn into heparin tubes, and PBMC were isolated via Ficoll-Paque density gradient centrifugation and then cryopreserved. This sample stems from a study of delta chains in infants with herpesvirus infections (dated 2023 in TCRdb). Concerning the study at large: To characterize gammadelta T cell responses to primary cytomegalovirus (CMV) infection, researchers prospectively followed a birth cohort of Ugandan infants starting at birth. The study looked for a public fetal Vdelta1/Vgamma8 gammadelta TCR clonotype in infants infected with CMV after birth. Using PBMC, gammadelta TCRs were sequenced for some 20 CMV-infected infants, one of whom was congenitally infected, and for fewer than 10 CMV-uninfected infants who had enough sample available. The previously published Belgian fetal and cord blood gammadelta TCR data were not generated in this cohort and were added only for comparison. By approximate age, the infant blood samples fell into groups of 1.5, 4, 8 and 12 months.

The library was generated by RT-PCR. TCR cDNA was generated by reverse transcription of PBMC RNA with SuperScript II and gamma-chain- and delta-chain-specific primers. After purification with AMPure XP beads, the cDNA was amplified and indexed with Illumina adapters using the Nextera XT Index Kit. An Illumina MiSeq with a V2 300-cycle kit was used to sequence the gammadelta TCR libraries. For the original study's pipeline: Using MiXCR v2.1.12, CDR3 sequences were assembled, and reads were mapped onto D, J and V genes obtained from GenBank. VDJtools v1.2.1 was used to carry out repertoire analyses of the CDR3 clonotypes. TCRdb called clones anew from the public reads via CATT; matching DNA rows were later pooled. TCRdb assigned the V and J calls; the authors' analysis was not used. Counted in this sample were 740 or so delta-chain clones; roughly 55% of them appeared once. The ten largest clones capture around 30% of the sample.

The germline V gene encodes CDR1 GEAIGNYY and CDR2 EKD. The CDR3 runs 14 amino acids, cysteine and phenylalanine included. Left in the record is the CDR3 DNA by itself, 42 bases read in frame from the first base. V is trimmed back by 0 bases and J by 8 bases, and the junction contains 5 bases that no gene match accounts for. Study-wide findings and limitations: Public-clonotype frequency among Vdelta1 cells appeared to correlate inversely with age at infection and decayed rapidly, seemingly not persisting beyond roughly 9 weeks. The authors acknowledged a small sample size and a lack of race- or environment-matched controls, because almost all Ugandans acquire CMV before adulthood. Detection of the public clonotype was limited to the first time point after infection, and the public clonotype was not found in uninfected infants or in infants infected after 120 days. In CMV-uninfected infants, the public clonotype might still exist at levels below the detection limit. The public Vdelta1 clonotype was detected in about 20% of the 18 CMV-infected infants, namely three infected postnatally before 120 days of age and the congenitally infected infant.

Here the sequenced sample was peripheral blood, taken at time point 4 of longitudinal follow-up. This TCR was recovered from a human donor who was a Ugandan infant, either HIV-exposed or HIV-unexposed (not recorded which). This chain joins TRDV2 to TRDJ2, with TRDD3 matching 7 junction bases. The encoded CDR3 is CACDTVDTRAQLFF. The DNA sequence follows: TGTGCCTGTGACACCGTGGATACGAGGGCACAACTCTTCTTT.